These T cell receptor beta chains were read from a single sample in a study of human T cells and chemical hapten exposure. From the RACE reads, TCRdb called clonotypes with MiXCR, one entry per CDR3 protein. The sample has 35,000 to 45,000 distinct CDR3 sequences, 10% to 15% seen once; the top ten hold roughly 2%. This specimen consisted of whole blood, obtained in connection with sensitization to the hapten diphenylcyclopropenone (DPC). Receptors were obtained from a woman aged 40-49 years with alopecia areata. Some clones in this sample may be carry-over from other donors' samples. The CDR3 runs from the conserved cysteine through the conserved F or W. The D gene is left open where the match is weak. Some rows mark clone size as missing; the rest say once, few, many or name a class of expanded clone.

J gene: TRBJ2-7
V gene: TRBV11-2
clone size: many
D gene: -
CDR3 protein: CASSLDGQDVREQYF
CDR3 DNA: TGTGCCAGCAGCTTAGATGGGCAGGACGTTCGCGAGCAGTACTTC

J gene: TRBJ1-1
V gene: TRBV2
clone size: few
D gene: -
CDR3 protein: CASGNTEAFF
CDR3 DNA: TGTGCCAGCGGGAACACTGAAGCTTTCTTT

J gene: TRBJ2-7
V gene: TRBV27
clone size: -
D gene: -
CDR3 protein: CARKACYEQYF
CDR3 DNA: TGTGCCAGGAAGGCTTGCTACGAGCAGTACTTC

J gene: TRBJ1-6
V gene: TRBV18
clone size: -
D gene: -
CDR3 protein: CATRDRWNSPLHF
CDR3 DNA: TGTGCCACCCGAGACAGATGGAATTCACCCCTCCACTTT

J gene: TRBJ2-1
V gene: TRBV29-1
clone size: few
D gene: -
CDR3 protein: CSVERAGEQFF
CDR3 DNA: TGCAGCGTTGAAAGGGCAGGTGAGCAGTTCTTC

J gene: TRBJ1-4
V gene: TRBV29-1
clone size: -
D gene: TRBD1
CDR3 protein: CSVEPTGGEKLFF
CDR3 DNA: TGCAGCGTTGAACCGACAGGGGGTGAAAAACTGTTTTTT

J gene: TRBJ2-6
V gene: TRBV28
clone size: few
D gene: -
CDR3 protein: CASSFTGTGANVLTF
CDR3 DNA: TGTGCCAGCAGTTTCACAGGGACTGGGGCCAACGTCCTGACTTTC

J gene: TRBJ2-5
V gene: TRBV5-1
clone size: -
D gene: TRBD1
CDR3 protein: CASSFGTAQETQYF
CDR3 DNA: TGCGCCAGCAGCTTCGGGACAGCCCAAGAGACCCAGTACTTC

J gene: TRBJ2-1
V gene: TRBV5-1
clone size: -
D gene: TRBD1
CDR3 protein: CASSRDRANEQFF
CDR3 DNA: TGCGCCAGCAGCCGGGACAGGGCCAATGAGCAGTTCTTC

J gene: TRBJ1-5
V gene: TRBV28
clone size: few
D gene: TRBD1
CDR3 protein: CASGLEQGASNQPQHF
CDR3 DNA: TGTGCCAGCGGACTGGAACAGGGGGCAAGCAATCAGCCCCAGCATTTT

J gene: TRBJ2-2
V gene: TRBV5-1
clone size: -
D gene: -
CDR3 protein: CASSTAAAGELFF
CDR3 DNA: TGCGCCAGCAGCACCGCCGCGGCCGGGGAGCTGTTTTTT

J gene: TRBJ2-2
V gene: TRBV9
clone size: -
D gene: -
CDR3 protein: CASSVGALSTGELFF
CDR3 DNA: TGTGCCAGCAGCGTAGGGGCCCTTAGCACCGGGGAGCTGTTTTTT

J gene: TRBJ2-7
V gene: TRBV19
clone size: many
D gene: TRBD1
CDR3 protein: CASSIDPDRGYEQYF
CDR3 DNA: TGTGCCAGTAGTATAGACCCGGACAGGGGGTACGAGCAGTACTTC

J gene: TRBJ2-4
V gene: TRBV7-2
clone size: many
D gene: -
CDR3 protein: CASSLVRNIQYF
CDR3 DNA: TGTGCCAGCAGCTTAGTTCGAAACATTCAGTACTTC

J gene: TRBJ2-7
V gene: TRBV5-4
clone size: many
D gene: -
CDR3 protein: CASSRDSRGSYEQYF
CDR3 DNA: TGTGCCAGCAGCCGGGACTCCCGAGGCTCCTACGAGCAGTACTTC

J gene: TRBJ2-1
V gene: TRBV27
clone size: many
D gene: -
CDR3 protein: CASSMGSGRQFF
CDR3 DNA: TGTGCCAGCAGTATGGGTTCCGGCAGACAGTTCTTC

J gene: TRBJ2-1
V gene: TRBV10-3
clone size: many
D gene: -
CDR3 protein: CAISVRNEQFF
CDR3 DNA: TGTGCCATCAGTGTTAGGAATGAGCAGTTCTTC

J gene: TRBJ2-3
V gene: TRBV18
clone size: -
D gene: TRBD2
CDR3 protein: CASSPRQRGNTDTQYF
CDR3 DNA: TGTGCCAGCTCACCACGCCAGCGGGGGAACACAGATACGCAGTATTTT

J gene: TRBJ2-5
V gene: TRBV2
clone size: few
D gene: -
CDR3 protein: CASSEAGNQETQYF
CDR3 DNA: TGTGCCAGCAGTGAAGCGGGGAACCAAGAGACCCAGTACTTC

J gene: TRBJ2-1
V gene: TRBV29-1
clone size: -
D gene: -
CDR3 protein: CSVGSYNEQFF
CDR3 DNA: TGCAGCGTAGGCTCCTACAATGAGCAGTTCTTC

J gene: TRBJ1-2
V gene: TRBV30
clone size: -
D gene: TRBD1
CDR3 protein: CAWSGNRGSYGYTF
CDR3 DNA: TGTGCCTGGAGTGGCAACAGGGGCTCGTATGGCTACACCTTC

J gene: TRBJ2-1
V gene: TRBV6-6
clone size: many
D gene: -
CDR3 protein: CASSYREDEQFF
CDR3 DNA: TGTGCCAGCAGTTATAGAGAGGATGAGCAGTTCTTC

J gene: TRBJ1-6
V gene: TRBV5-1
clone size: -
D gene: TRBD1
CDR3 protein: CASSPGTGDLPLHF
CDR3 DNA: TGCGCCAGCAGCCCCGGGACAGGGGACCTACCCCTCCACTTT

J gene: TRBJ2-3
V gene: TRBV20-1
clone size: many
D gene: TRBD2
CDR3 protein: CSRTSGRGSTDTQYF
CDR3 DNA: TGCAGCCGGACTAGCGGGAGGGGAAGCACAGATACGCAGTATTTT

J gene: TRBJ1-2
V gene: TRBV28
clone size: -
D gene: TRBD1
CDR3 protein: CASNSGQGASWYGYTF
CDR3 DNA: TGTGCCAGCAACAGTGGACAGGGGGCGTCGTGGTATGGCTACACCTTC

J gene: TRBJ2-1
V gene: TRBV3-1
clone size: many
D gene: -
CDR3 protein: CASSQDTASYNEQFF
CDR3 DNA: TGTGCCAGCAGCCAAGATACAGCCTCCTACAATGAGCAGTTCTTC

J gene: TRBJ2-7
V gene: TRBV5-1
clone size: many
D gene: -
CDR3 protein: CASSLAPGPSYEQYF
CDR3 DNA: TGCGCCAGCAGCTTGGCCCCCGGTCCATCCTACGAGCAGTACTTC

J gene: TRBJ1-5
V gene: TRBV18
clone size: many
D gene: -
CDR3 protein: CASSPPGHQPQHF
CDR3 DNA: TGTGCCAGCTCACCACCGGGACATCAGCCCCAGCATTTT

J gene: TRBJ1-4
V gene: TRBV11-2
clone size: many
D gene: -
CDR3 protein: CASSATDATNEKLFF
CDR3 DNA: TGTGCCAGCAGCGCGACAGATGCAACTAATGAAAAACTGTTTTTT

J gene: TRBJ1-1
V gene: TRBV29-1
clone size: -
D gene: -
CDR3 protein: CSVSLRPALNTEAFF
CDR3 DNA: TGCAGCGTTTCCCTCCGTCCGGCCTTGAACACTGAAGCTTTCTTT

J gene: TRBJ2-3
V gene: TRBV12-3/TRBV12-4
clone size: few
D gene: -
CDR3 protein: CASSTGLGAQYF
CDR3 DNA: TGTGCCAGCAGTACTGGCCTGGGGGCGCAGTATTTT

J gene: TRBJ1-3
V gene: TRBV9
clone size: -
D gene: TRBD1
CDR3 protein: CASSLEGASGNTIYF
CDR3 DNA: TGTGCCAGCAGCTTAGAGGGGGCATCAGGAAACACCATATATTTT

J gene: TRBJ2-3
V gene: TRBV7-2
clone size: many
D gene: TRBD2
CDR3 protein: CASSFSGTSGSDTQYF
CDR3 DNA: TGTGCCAGCAGCTTCAGCGGGACTAGCGGGAGTGATACGCAGTATTTT

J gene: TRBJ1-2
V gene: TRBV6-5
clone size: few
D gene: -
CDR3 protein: CASNYRQSASLEGYTF
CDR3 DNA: TGTGCCAGCAACTACCGACAGAGTGCATCCCTCGAGGGCTACACCTTC

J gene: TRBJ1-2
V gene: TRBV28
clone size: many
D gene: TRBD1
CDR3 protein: CASSPTYVQGGGYTF
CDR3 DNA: TGTGCCAGCAGCCCCACTTATGTACAGGGGGGTGGCTACACCTTC

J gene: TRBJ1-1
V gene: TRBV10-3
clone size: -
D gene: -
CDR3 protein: CAISQGSTEAFF
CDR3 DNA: TGTGCCATCAGTCAGGGATCCACTGAAGCTTTCTTT

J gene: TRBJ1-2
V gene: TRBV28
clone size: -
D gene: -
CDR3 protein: CASINLLGYGYTF
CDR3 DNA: TGTGCCAGCATTAACTTGCTGGGCTATGGCTACACCTTC

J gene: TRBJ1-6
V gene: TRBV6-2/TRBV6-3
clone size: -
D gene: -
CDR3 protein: CASGLWNSPLHF
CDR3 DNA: TGTGCCAGCGGACTTTGGAATTCACCCCTCCACTTT

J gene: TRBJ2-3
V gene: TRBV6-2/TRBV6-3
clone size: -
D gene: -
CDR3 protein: CASSSRGGTDTQYF
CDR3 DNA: TGTGCCAGCAGTTCGCGGGGTGGAACAGATACGCAGTATTTT

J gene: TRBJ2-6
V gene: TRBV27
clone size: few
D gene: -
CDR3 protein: CASSLLGSRSGANVLTF
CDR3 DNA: TGTGCCAGCAGTTTACTCGGCAGCCGCTCTGGGGCCAACGTCCTGACTTTC

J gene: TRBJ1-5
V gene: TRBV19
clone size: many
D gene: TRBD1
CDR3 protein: CASSMGTASNQPQHF
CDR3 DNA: TGTGCCAGTAGTATGGGGACAGCTAGCAATCAGCCCCAGCATTTT

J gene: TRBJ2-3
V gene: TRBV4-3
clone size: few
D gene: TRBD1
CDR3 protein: CASSQGQGRYTDTQYF
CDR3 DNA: TGCGCCAGCAGCCAAGGACAGGGTCGTTACACAGATACGCAGTATTTT

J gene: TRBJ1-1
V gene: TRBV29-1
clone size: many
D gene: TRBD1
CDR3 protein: CSVGGQGNTEAFF
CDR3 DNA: TGCAGCGTTGGGGGACAGGGGAACACTGAAGCTTTCTTT

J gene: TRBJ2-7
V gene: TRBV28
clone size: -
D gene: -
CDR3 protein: CASRRDSSGQYF
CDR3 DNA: TGTGCCAGCCGCCGGGACTCCTCGGGGCAGTACTTC

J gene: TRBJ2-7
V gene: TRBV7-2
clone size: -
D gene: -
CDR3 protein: CASSPGILGEQYF
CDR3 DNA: TGTGCCAGCAGCCCGGGGATTCTCGGCGAGCAGTACTTC

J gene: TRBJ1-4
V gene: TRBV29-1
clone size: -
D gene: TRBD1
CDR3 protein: CSVFGGGQFNEKLFF
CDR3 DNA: TGCAGCGTTTTCGGCGGGGGACAGTTTAATGAAAAACTGTTTTTT

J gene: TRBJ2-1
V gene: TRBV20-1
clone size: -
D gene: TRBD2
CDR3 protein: CSAGLAGGQNEQFF
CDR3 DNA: TGCAGTGCTGGACTAGCGGGAGGGCAGAATGAGCAGTTCTTC

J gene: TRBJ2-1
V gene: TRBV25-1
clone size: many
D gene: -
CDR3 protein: CASSPGQAFF
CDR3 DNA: TGTGCCAGCAGTCCGGGCCAGGCGTTCTTC

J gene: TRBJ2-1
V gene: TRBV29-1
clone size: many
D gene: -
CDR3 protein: CSGTRGSYNEQFF
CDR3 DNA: TGCAGCGGCACTCGGGGGTCCTACAATGAGCAGTTCTTC

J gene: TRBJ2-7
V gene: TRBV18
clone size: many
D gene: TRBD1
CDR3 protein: CASSLSQDRMMKQYF
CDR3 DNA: TGTGCCAGCTCACTCAGTCAGGACAGGATGATGAAGCAGTACTTC

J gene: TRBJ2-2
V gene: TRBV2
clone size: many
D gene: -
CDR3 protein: CASSVQNTGELFF
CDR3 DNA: TGTGCCAGCAGTGTACAGAACACCGGGGAGCTGTTTTTT

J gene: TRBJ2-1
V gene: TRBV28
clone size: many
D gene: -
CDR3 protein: CASSLVGIYNEQFF
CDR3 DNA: TGTGCCAGCAGTTTGGTCGGGATTTACAATGAGCAGTTCTTC

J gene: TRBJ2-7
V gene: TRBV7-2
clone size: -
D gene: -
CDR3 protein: CASSVGLLEVTYEQYF
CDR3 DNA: TGTGCCAGCAGCGTCGGACTCCTTGAAGTTACCTACGAGCAGTACTTC

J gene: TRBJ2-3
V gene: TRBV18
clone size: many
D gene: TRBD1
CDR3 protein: CASTRTGSTDTQYF
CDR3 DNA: TGTGCCAGCACCAGGACAGGGAGCACAGATACGCAGTATTTT

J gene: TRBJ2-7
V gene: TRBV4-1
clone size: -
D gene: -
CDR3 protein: CASSQEVAGGAYEQYF
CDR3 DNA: TGCGCCAGCAGCCAAGAAGTTGCAGGTGGAGCCTACGAGCAGTACTTC

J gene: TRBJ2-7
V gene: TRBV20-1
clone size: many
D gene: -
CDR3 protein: CSARDGDRGYEQYF
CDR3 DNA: TGCAGTGCTAGAGATGGCGATAGAGGGTACGAGCAGTACTTC

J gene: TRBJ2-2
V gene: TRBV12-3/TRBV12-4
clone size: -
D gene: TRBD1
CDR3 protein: CASSQQGLTGELFF
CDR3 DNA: TGTGCCAGCAGTCAACAGGGGTTAACCGGGGAGCTGTTTTTT